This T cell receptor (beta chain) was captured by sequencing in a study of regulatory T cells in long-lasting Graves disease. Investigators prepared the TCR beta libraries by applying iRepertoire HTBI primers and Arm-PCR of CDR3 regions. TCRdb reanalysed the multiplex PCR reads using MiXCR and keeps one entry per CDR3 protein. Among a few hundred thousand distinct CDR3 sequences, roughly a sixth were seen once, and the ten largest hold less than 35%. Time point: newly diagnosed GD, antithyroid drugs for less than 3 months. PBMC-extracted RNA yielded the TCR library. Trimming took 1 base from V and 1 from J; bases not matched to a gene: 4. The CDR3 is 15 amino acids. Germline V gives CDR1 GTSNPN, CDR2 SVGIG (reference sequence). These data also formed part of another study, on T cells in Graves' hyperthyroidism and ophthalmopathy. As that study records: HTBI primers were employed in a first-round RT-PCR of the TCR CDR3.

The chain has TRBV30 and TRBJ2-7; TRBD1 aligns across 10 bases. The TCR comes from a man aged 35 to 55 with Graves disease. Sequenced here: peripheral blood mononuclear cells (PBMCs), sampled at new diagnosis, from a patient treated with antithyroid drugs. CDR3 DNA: TGTGCCTGGAGTGCCGTGGGACAGGGGTCCTACGAGCAGTACTTC. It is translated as CAWSAVGQGSYEQYF.